Described below is a single T cell receptor (beta chain) sequence and its context. The antigen remains undetermined. The sample originates from a study of shared clonotypes between healthy human individuals. Whole-study results and caveats: Sharing across several donors was seen in 4% to 6.5% of naive CD4 clonotypes.

Donors comprised only Caucasian adults living in Nashville, Tennessee. Germline values: CDR1 MDHEN, CDR2 SYDVKM. Trimming at V came to 4 bases and at J to 2 bases, leaving 11 bases not matched to a gene. The length of the CDR3 is 18 residues. It was at deep level that the assay was run. Several immunoSEQ plates held equal portions of the genomic DNA taken from each subset. TCRdb's table, derived via immunoSEQ multiplex PCR, lists solely in-frame clones and lacks some. The table shows some 2,500,000 clones, with roughly 92% occurring only once. The receptor was derived from a man younger than 30 in good health. Some clones in this sample may be carry-over from other donors' samples. V gene TRBV28 combines with J gene TRBJ2-6, with TRBD1 matching over 7 bases. Sample: naive CD4+ T cells from PBMCs. This sample's subset: CD45RA+ positively selected. The CDR3 DNA reads as TGTGCCAGCAGTTCGTATGGGCGGCAGGGGGCTGGGGCCAACGTCCTGACTTTC. It specifies CASSSYGRQGAGANVLTF.